Sequencing of this T cell receptor (beta chain) was carried out in a study of OX40 agonist ivuxolimab in advanced cancers. Study background: Ivuxolimab, an antibody that agonizes OX40 (CD134), was administered to the patients.

In regard to this clone: The antigen is not known.

CDR1 is MNHEY and CDR2 is SMNVEV in the germline V gene (reference sequence). The CDR3 contains 16 residues. The V and J ends lost 5 bases and 4 bases, in that order; junction bases with no gene match: 10. Assay used: immunoSEQ multiplex PCR; TCRdb lists only in-frame clones, some missing. This table has 20,000 to 30,000 clones, roughly 88% appearing once. Findings and caveats of the study: Blood T cells, both CD4+ and CD8+, expanded clonally by week 6 at 0.1 to 3.0 mg/kg. Expanded clones were, on average, more numerous among CD8+ T cells than CD4+.

With baseline, cycle 4 day 1, and cycle 7 day 1 as timepoints, blood was sampled. The sample in question was CD4+ or CD8+ T cells sorted from blood, obtained in a trial of the OX40 agonist ivuxolimab. V gene TRBV27 combines with J gene TRBJ2-1; 8 bases line up with TRBD2. This receptor was taken from an adult with an advanced solid tumor such as melanoma, head and neck, liver or kidney cancer. The CDR3 DNA reads TGTGCCAGCAGTCCCCCCGGGGGGGCCACATACAATGAGCAGTTCTTC. This sequence encodes CASSPPGGATYNEQFF.